This record covers a single T cell receptor beta chain. Participants were aged about 18 to 89 years from 20 to 30 US areas. Authors' analysis steps: Reference gene primer amplification gave estimated nucleated cell counts. Method: immunoSEQ multiplex PCR; TCRdb's copy keeps in-frame clones and lacks some. V, J and clone size are those of that table, while D and trimming were read from the DNA. The table includes fewer than 250,000 clones, about four fifths detected once. Germline CDR1 and CDR2: SEHNR and FQNEAQ (reference sequence). CDR3 length equals 15 residues. Trimming removed 8 bases from V and 3 bases from J, with 16 bases in between. The entry originates in a study of blood T cell repertoires in COVID-19. Across the whole study: Specimens from acute and convalescent COVID-19 originated in the United States, Italy and Spain.

The sample taken for sequencing was PBMCs or T cells enriched from blood (not recorded which). The J gene is TRBJ1-4, the V gene TRBV7-9; perhaps TRBD1 as D (5 bases). This clonotype was obtained from a woman aged 40 to 50 who had recovered from COVID-19. This chain's CDR3 is CASGLVGEANEKLFF. CDR3 sequence (DNA): TGTGCCAGCGGACTTGTGGGGGAGGCTAATGAAAAACTGTTTTTT. The entire variable domain, with the rest obtained from reference TRBV7-9 and TRBJ1-4, is as follows: DTGVSQNPRHKITKRGQNVTFRCDPISEHNRLYWYRQTLGQGPEFLTYFQNEAQLEKSRLLSDRFSAERPKGSFSTLEIQRTEQGDSAMYLCASGLVGEANEKLFFGSGTQLSVL.